This T cell receptor (beta chain) derives from a study of cytomegalovirus exposure and HLA in healthy donors. General study results and limits: In terms of immune exposure information, only CMV serostatus was available.

Vbeta (60) and Jbeta (13) primers were used in the PCR. TCRdb's table, derived via immunoSEQ multiplex PCR, lists solely in-frame clones and lacks some. The sample yields 65,000 to 80,000 clones, 78% seen once. This clone was detected once. Its antigen is not known. The CDR3 length is 14 residues. V trimming: 9 bases; J trimming: 4 bases; junction bases outside the gene matches: 3. CDR1 is MGHRA and CDR2 is YSYEKL in the germline V gene. The specimen sequenced was PBMCs. This sequence joins TRBV4-1 and TRBJ2-5, with 15 bases fitting TRBD2. The sequence came from a woman between 35 and 50 years old in good health and CMV-seropositive. CDR3 loop: CASTGLAGGETQYF. The DNA for the CDR3 is TGCGCCAGTACGGGACTAGCGGGGGGAGAGACCCAGTACTTC.